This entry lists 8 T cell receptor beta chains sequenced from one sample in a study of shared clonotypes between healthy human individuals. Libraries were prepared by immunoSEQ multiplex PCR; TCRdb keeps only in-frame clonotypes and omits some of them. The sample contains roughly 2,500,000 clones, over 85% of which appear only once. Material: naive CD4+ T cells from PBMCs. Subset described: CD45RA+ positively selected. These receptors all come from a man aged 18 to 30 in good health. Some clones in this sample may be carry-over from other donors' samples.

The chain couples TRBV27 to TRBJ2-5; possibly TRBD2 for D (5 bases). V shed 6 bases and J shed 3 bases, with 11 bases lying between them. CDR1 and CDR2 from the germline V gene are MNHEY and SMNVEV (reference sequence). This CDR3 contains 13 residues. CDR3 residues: CASSRNGEETQYF. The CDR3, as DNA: TGTGCCAGCAGCCGTAACGGGGAAGAGACCCAGTACTTC.

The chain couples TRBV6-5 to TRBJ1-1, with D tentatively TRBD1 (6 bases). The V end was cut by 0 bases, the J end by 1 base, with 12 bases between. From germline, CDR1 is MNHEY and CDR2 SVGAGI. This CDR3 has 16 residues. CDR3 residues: CASSYSEAGANTEAFF. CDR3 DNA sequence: TGTGCCAGCAGTTACTCGGAAGCGGGGGCGAACACTGAAGCTTTCTTT.

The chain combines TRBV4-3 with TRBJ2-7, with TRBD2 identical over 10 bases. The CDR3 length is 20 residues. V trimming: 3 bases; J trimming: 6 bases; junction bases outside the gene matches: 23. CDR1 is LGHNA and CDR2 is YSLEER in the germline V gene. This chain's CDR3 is CASSQERAGTSDAWVGEQYF. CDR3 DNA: TGCGCCAGCAGCCAGGAGCGTGCTGGGACTAGCGACGCTTGGGTCGGCGAGCAGTACTTC.

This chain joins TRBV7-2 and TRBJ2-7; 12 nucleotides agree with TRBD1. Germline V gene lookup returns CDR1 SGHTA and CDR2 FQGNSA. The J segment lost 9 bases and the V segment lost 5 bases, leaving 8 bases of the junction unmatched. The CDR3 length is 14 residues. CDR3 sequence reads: CASSLGTGGAWQYF. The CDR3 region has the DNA TGTGCCAGCAGCCTAGGGACAGGGGGCGCTTGGCAGTACTTC.

The CDR3 nucleotides are TGTGCCAGCAGTTTCGGGGGTATCGGCAATCAGCCCCAGCATTTT. The encoded protein is CASSFGGIGNQPQHF. The gene calls are TRBV27 and TRBJ1-5, with D possibly matching TRBD1 (5 bases). CDR1 is MNHEY and CDR2 is SMNVEV in the germline V gene (reference sequence). CDR3 size: 15 residues. V gave up 3 bases and J gave up 2 bases, with 11 bases separating them.

The CDR3 DNA follows: TGTGCCAGCACCGCCGGACAGGGGATCGACGAGCAGTACTTC. Protein sequence: CASTAGQGIDEQYF. This chain joins TRBV27 and TRBJ2-7, with TRBD1 identical over 9 bases. Germline V gene data show CDR1 as MNHEY and CDR2 as SMNVEV (reference sequence). The CDR3 runs 14 residues. The J segment lost 5 bases and the V segment lost 7 bases, leaving 9 bases of the junction unmatched.

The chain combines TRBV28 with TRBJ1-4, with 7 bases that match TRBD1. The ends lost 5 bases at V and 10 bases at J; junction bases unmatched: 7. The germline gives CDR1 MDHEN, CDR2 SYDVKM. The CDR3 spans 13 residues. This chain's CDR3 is CASSEQGRGKLFF. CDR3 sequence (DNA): TGTGCCAGCAGTGAACAGGGGAGAGGAAAACTGTTTTTT.

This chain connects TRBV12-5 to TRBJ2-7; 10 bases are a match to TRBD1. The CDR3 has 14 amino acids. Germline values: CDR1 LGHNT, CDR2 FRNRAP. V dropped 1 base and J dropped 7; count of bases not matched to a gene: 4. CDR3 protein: CASGLGDRGGEQYF. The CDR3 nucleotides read TGTGCTAGTGGTTTGGGGGACAGGGGAGGAGAGCAGTACTTC.